Listed below are T cell receptor beta chains from one sample, sequenced in a study of early T cells in non-severe SARS-CoV-2 infection. Via MiXCR, TCRdb re-called the 5' RACE reads, giving one row per CDR3 protein. The profile shows about 98,000 distinct CDR3 sequences, approximately 14% of them singletons. Material: whole blood. The source is an adult who was a healthcare worker with PCR-confirmed SARS-CoV-2 infection or an uninfected control (not recorded which). Each CDR3 is given with its conserved first and last residue. D genes are given only for firm matches. Clone size is given for some rows only: seen once, a few or many times, or a class if the clone is expanded.

CDR3nt	CDR3aa	v_gene	abundance	d_gene	j_gene
TGTGCCAGCAGCAAAGCGGGAGGTTTCTACGAGCAGTACTTC	CASSKAGGFYEQYF	TRBV6-5	.	TRBD2	TRBJ2-7
TGTGCCAGCAGCTTTTCAGGTGGAGAGACCCAGTACTTC	CASSFSGGETQYF	TRBV11-1	.	.	TRBJ2-5
TGCGCCAGCAGCTTGGACGGCGCAAATGAAGCTTTCTTT	CASSLDGANEAFF	TRBV5-1	.	.	TRBJ1-1
TGTGCCAGCTCCCCCGGGACAGGGTCCTACGAGCAGTACTTC	CASSPGTGSYEQYF	TRBV18	many	TRBD1	TRBJ2-7
TGTGCCAGCAGCCACAGAGCGGTTAGCTCCTACAATGAGCAGTTCTTC	CASSHRAVSSYNEQFF	TRBV7-9	.	.	TRBJ2-1
TGTGCCAGCTCACCTTACTCGGACGGGACCTACGAGCAGTACTTC	CASSPYSDGTYEQYF	TRBV18	.	.	TRBJ2-7
TGTGCCATCAGGGACAGCTCAACTAATGAAAAACTGTTTTTT	CAIRDSSTNEKLFF	TRBV10-3	.	.	TRBJ1-4
TGTGCCAGCAGCCCCCCGAATAGCGGGCCTTACGAGCAGTACTTC	CASSPPNSGPYEQYF	TRBV11-2	few	TRBD2	TRBJ2-7
TGTGCCAGCAGCCTATACGACTTTTATCAAAACAATGAGCAGTTCTTC	CASSLYDFYQNNEQFF	TRBV5-4	many	.	TRBJ2-1
TGTGCCAGCAGCTTCGGGGGTGGCGGGGAGCTGTTTTTT	CASSFGGGGELFF	TRBV11-2	.	.	TRBJ2-2
TGTGCCAGCAGGCGCGGACGGAGACCTAGCAATCAGCCCCAGCATTTT	CASRRGRRPSNQPQHF	TRBV6-2/TRBV6-3	.	.	TRBJ1-5
TGTGCCAGCAGTTTATGGCCCGCAGAGACCCAGTACTTC	CASSLWPAETQYF	TRBV27	few	.	TRBJ2-5
TGCGCCAGCAGCTTGATCCGGTACAATGAGCAGTTCTTC	CASSLIRYNEQFF	TRBV5-1	.	.	TRBJ2-1
TGTGCCAGCAGTCAGTTTCAGGGGAATGAAGCTTTCTTT	CASSQFQGNEAFF	TRBV12-3/TRBV12-4	.	.	TRBJ1-1
TGCAGCGCTACGGGGGGCAATCAGCCCCAGCATTTT	CSATGGNQPQHF	TRBV29-1	few	.	TRBJ1-5
TGCAGCGCCTTCCCCGCCGGTTTTAGCACAGATACGCAGTATTTT	CSAFPAGFSTDTQYF	TRBV29-1	many	.	TRBJ2-3
TGTGCCAGCAGGGCCGGGACAGGAGAGCCTCCCTACGAGCAGTACTTC	CASRAGTGEPPYEQYF	TRBV28	few	TRBD1	TRBJ2-7
TGTGCCAGCAGCATTGTCGGGGACGCCTACAATGAGCAGTTCTTC	CASSIVGDAYNEQFF	TRBV5-5	.	.	TRBJ2-1
TGCGCCAGCAGCAATTCAGGGTCTACCTCCTACGAGCAGTACTTC	CASSNSGSTSYEQYF	TRBV5-1	.	.	TRBJ2-7
TGTGCCAGCAGTGTTTCGGGACAAGAAGAGACCCAGTACTTC	CASSVSGQEETQYF	TRBV25-1	.	.	TRBJ2-5
TGTGCCAGCAGTGATAGACTAGCGGGGCAACCTAGCACAGATACGCAGTATTTT	CASSDRLAGQPSTDTQYF	TRBV2	many	TRBD2	TRBJ2-3
TGCAGCGTTGGTGGGGGTAGGGAGCAGTACTTC	CSVGGGREQYF	TRBV29-1	.	.	TRBJ2-7
TGTGCCAGCAGCTTAGGTGGCAGACCCTACGAGCAGTACTTC	CASSLGGRPYEQYF	TRBV7-2	.	.	TRBJ2-7
TGTGCCGACAAGACTAGACTAGGGGAGCTGTTTTTT	CADKTRLGELFF	TRBV11-2	many	.	TRBJ2-2
TGCAGTGCTAGAGATCCGGTGGCTGGTGGGGTCTACAATGAGCAGTTCTTC	CSARDPVAGGVYNEQFF	TRBV20-1	.	.	TRBJ2-1
TGTGCCAGCAGTGAAGGAGGTCTGAGAACTGAAGCTTTCTTT	CASSEGGLRTEAFF	TRBV2	few	.	TRBJ1-1
TGTGCCAGCAGGCGATCGACTAGCGAGACCAGAGATACGCAGTATTTT	CASRRSTSETRDTQYF	TRBV28	.	TRBD2	TRBJ2-3
TGCAGCGTCGAGGGACAGGGAACTACTCTGGGGAACGAAGCTTTCTTT	CSVEGQGTTLGNEAFF	TRBV29-1	many	TRBD1	TRBJ1-1
TGTGCCAGTGACGGGGCAGATACGCAGTATTTT	CASDGADTQYF	TRBV19	.	.	TRBJ2-3
TGTGCCAGCAGCTTGGTCTTCCGCGGCAACAATGAGCAGTTCTTC	CASSLVFRGNNEQFF	TRBV5-5	.	.	TRBJ2-1
TGTGCCACCAAGAGACTAGCGGGAATCCAAGAGACCCAGTACTTC	CATKRLAGIQETQYF	TRBV12-3/TRBV12-4	.	TRBD2	TRBJ2-5
TGTGCCAGCAGCGTCACGACGGGAGGCTCCTACAATGAGCAGTTCTTC	CASSVTTGGSYNEQFF	TRBV9	once	TRBD2	TRBJ2-1
TGTGCCAGCAGAAGGGAGCGGAGCTCTGGGGCCAACGTCCTGACTTTC	CASRRERSSGANVLTF	TRBV28	few	.	TRBJ2-6
TGTGCCAGCAGCTTAGATAAGAGCGGGCCTTACAATGAGCAGTTCTTC	CASSLDKSGPYNEQFF	TRBV11-2	.	.	TRBJ2-1
TGTGCCAGCAGCAGCCTCTCTTCAGGGGGCGCTTGGGACATTCAGTACTTC	CASSSLSSGGAWDIQYF	TRBV7-2	.	TRBD1	TRBJ2-4
TGCGCCAGCAGCCAAGAGACGGGACTCCTCACCTACGAGCAGTACTTC	CASSQETGLLTYEQYF	TRBV4-1	.	.	TRBJ2-7
TGTGCCAGCAGTCTTACAGGGATCAACTATGGCTACACCTTC	CASSLTGINYGYTF	TRBV6-1	.	.	TRBJ1-2
TGTGCCAGCAGCTGGAGGACAGGGGTGCAAGAGACCCAGTACTTC	CASSWRTGVQETQYF	TRBV7-6	.	TRBD1	TRBJ2-5
TGTGCCAGCAGTTACGAATGGGTTACCTACAATGAGCAGTTCTTC	CASSYEWVTYNEQFF	TRBV6-5	.	.	TRBJ2-1
TGTGCCAGCAGCAAATCCCTCAGTCCGCCCTACGAGCAGTACTTC	CASSKSLSPPYEQYF	TRBV21-1	few	.	TRBJ2-7
TGTGCCAGCAGCCGGTGGGGAGAAGCCTACGAGCAGTACTTC	CASSRWGEAYEQYF	TRBV4-2	.	.	TRBJ2-7
TGTGCCAGCAGTGTAGGGTATGGCTACACCTTC	CASSVGYGYTF	TRBV12-3/TRBV12-4	few	.	TRBJ1-2
TGTGCCAGCAGCGTAGATGGTAATGAGCAGTTCTTC	CASSVDGNEQFF	TRBV9	.	.	TRBJ2-1
TGTGCCAGCAGCCCTGCGGGACAGGAGACCTCTGGGGCCAACGTCCTGACTTTC	CASSPAGQETSGANVLTF	TRBV7-3	few	TRBD1	TRBJ2-6
TGTGCCACCAGCAGAGTCCGAGAAAACACTGAAGCTTTCTTT	CATSRVRENTEAFF	TRBV15	.	.	TRBJ1-1
TGTGCCAGCAGCCCTCGAGAAGGTCGGTTGTCACCCCTCCACTTT	CASSPREGRLSPLHF	TRBV28	few	.	TRBJ1-6
TGCAGTGTTCCGGGGTACCAAGAGACCCAGTACTTC	CSVPGYQETQYF	TRBV20-1	.	.	TRBJ2-5
TGTGCCAGCAGTTTCGGACAGGGGCGGAACGAGCAGTACTTC	CASSFGQGRNEQYF	TRBV28	.	TRBD1	TRBJ2-7
TGCAGCGTTGCGGGTTCGAGCGGGATGGGTGAGCAGTACTTC	CSVAGSSGMGEQYF	TRBV29-1	.	TRBD2	TRBJ2-7
TGCGCCAGCAGCGAGGGGGGCCCCTACAATGAGCAGTTCTTC	CASSEGGPYNEQFF	TRBV5-1	.	.	TRBJ2-1
TGCAGCGCTGGGTTAGGGGATGAGCGGTCTAATGAAAAACTGTTTTTT	CSAGLGDERSNEKLFF	TRBV29-1	few	.	TRBJ1-4
TGTGCCAGCAGCTCCAACCGGGACACCTTCTACGAGCAGTACTTC	CASSSNRDTFYEQYF	TRBV7-6	.	.	TRBJ2-7
TGTGCCAGCAACTGGGGGGGGCTCGGGGAGCTGTTTTTT	CASNWGGLGELFF	TRBV6-5	many	.	TRBJ2-2
TGTGCCAGCACCCCGTACAGGGTTCCCCAAGAGACCCAGTACTTC	CASTPYRVPQETQYF	TRBV6-5	.	.	TRBJ2-5
TGTGCCAGCAGTTACGGGGCAGGGCGGGACGAGCAGTACTTC	CASSYGAGRDEQYF	TRBV6-6	few	.	TRBJ2-7
TGTGCCAGCAGCTTGGCCGCGCTCGTGGGGAGCTTAGGCTACACCTTC	CASSLAALVGSLGYTF	TRBV5-6	.	.	TRBJ1-2
TGTGCCAGCTCAACGTTTGAGGGGGGAGGGACTGAAGCTTTCTTT	CASSTFEGGGTEAFF	TRBV18	.	.	TRBJ1-1
TGTGCCAGCAGCCACTGGGACAGGTCCTACGAGCAGTACTTC	CASSHWDRSYEQYF	TRBV3-1	few	TRBD1	TRBJ2-7
TGTGCCAGCAGTATTGGGCCAGCCCTTAATTCACCCCTCCACTTT	CASSIGPALNSPLHF	TRBV27	medium-sized	.	TRBJ1-6